This entry concerns a single T cell receptor (beta chain). This entry comes from a study of shared clonotypes between healthy human individuals. The table came from immunoSEQ multiplex PCR; TCRdb's copy has only in-frame clones and leaves some out. This sample has about 1.1 million clones; about 80% occur once, and the top ten carry 0.5% to 0.6%. Sequences were obtained from memory CD4+ T cells from PBMCs. The subset is: CD45RA-negative fraction. This clonotype originated in a man between 18 and 29 years old in good health. Some clones in this sample may be carry-over from other donors' samples.

The CDR3 sequence is CASSSLSGRVTDTQYF. DNA for the CDR3: TGTGCCAGCAGTTCCCTTAGCGGGAGGGTTACAGATACGCAGTATTTT. The V call is TRBV28, the J call TRBJ2-3, with 11 bases matching TRBD2. The germline CDR1 and CDR2 sequences are MDHEN and SYDVKM. J lost 3 bases, V lost 4 bases, and 6 bases had no gene match. The CDR3 is 16 amino acids.